Shown below are 6 T cell receptor beta chains from a single sample sequenced in a study of breast tumors, draining lymph nodes, adjacent tissues. Breast cancer patients provided tissue from their axillary draining lymph nodes. TCRdb itself ran the multiplex PCR reads through MiXCR, one entry per CDR3 protein. Of 200,000 to 300,000 distinct CDR3 sequences in the sample, under 35% were seen once. The material sequenced was axillary lymph node tissue. The source is a female donor with breast cancer. Some clones in this sample may be carry-over from other donors' samples.

This clonotype was recorded many times. The chain carries TRBV20-1 and TRBJ2-1, with 13 bases identical to TRBD2. This CDR3 comprises 19 residues. Per germline, CDR1 DFQATT and CDR2 SNEGSKA (reference sequence). After removal of 5 bases from V and 4 bases from J, the junction contained 17 bases not matched to a gene. Here the CDR3 reads CSALTGLAGVQGGYNEQFF. The DNA of the CDR3 is TGCAGTGCTCTAACAGGACTAGCGGGAGTGCAAGGGGGGTACAATGAGCAGTTCTTC.

This clonotype was recorded many times. V gene TRBV4-3 combines with J gene TRBJ2-3; D is unresolved. CDR1 is LGHNA, CDR2 YSLEER, per germline. Trimming removed 0 bases from V and 3 bases from J, with 13 bases in between. The CDR3 spans 16 residues. The CDR3 nucleotides read TGCGCCAGCAGCCAAGAAGAGGTACGTGGAACAGATACGCAGTATTTT. Its protein product is CASSQEEVRGTDTQYF.

This clonotype was seen many times. V is TRBV7-2 and J is TRBJ2-1; the D gene is possibly TRBD2 (5 bases). This CDR3 is built from 16 residues. Trimming cost V 1 base and J 9 bases, with 19 bases left between them. Germline-derived CDR1 and CDR2 are SGHTA and FQGNSA. The CDR3 DNA sequence: TGTGCCAGCAGCTTAGAATTAGGACTCTCTCGAATTGAGCAGTTCTTC. As protein: CASSLELGLSRIEQFF.

This clonotype has a count of ten or more. The rearrangement uses TRBV10-3 and TRBJ2-7; perhaps TRBD2 as D (6 bases). Germline CDR1 is ENHRY and CDR2 is SYGVKD. The CDR3 sequence is 14 residues long. With 4 bases removed from V and 2 bases from J, the gap between germline ends came to 12 bases. CDR3 sequence reads: CAISVRDLTYEQYF. In nucleotides, the CDR3 is TGTGCCATCAGTGTCCGGGACTTAACCTACGAGCAGTACTTC.

This clonotype was counted many times. V and J are TRBV7-2 and TRBJ1-6; a weak D match, TRBD1 (6 bases). V was pared by 5 bases and J by 7 bases, with 18 bases between. The CDR3 runs to 16 residues. Looked up from germline, CDR1 is SGHTA and CDR2 is FQGNSA. The CDR3 sequence is CASSGGGGRGNSPLHF. The CDR3 coding sequence is TGTGCCAGCAGCGGGGGAGGGGGACGGGGGAATTCACCCCTCCACTTT.

This sequence joins TRBV6-5 and TRBJ2-1; D might be TRBD1 or TRBD2, each matching 6 bases. Trimming left V 5 bases short and J 0 bases short, with 17 bases between. Germline V gene lookup returns CDR1 MNHEY and CDR2 SVGAGI. The CDR3 length is 17 residues. In DNA form, the CDR3 reads TGTGCCAGCAGTCACTACCGGGGGCCAAGCTCCTACAATGAGCAGTTCTTC. It encodes CASSHYRGPSSYNEQFF.